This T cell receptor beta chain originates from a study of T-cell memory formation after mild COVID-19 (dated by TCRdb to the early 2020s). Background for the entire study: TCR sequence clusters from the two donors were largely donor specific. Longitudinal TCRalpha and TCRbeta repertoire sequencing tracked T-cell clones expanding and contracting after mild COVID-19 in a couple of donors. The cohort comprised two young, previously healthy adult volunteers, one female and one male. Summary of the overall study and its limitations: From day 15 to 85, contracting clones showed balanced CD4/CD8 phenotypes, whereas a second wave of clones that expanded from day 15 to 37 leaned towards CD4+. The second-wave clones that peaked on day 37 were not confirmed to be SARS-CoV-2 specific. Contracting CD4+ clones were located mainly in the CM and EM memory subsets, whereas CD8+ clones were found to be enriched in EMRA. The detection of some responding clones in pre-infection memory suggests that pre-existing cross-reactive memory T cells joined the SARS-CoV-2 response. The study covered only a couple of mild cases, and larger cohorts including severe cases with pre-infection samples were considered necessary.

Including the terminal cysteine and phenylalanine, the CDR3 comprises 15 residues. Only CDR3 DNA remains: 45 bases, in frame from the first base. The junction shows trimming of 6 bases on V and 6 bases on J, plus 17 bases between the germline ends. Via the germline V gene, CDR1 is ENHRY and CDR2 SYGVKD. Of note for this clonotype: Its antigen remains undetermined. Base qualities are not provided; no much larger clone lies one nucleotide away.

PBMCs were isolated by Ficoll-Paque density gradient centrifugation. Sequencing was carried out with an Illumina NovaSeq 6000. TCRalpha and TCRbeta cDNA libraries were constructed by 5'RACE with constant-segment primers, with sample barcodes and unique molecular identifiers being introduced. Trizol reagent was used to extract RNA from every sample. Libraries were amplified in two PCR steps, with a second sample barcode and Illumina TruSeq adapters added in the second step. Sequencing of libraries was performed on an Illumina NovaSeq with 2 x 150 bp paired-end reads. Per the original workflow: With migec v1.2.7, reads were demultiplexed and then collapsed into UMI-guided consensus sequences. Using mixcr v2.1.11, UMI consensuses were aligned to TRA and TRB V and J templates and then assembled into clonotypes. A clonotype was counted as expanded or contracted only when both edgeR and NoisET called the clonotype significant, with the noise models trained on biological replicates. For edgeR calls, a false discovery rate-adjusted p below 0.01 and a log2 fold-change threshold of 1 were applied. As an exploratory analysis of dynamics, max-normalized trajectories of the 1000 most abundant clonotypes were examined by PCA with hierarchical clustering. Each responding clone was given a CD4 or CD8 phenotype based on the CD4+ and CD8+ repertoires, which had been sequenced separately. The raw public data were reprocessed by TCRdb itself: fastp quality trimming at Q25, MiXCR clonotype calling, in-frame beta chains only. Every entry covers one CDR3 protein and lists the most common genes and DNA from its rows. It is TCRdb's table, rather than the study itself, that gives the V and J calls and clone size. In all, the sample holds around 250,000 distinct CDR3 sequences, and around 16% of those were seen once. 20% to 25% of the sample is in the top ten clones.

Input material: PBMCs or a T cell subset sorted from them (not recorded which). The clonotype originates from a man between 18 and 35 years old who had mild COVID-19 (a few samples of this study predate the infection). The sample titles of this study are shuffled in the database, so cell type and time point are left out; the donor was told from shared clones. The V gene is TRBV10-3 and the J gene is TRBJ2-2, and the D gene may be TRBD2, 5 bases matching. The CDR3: CAISKNGITAGELFF. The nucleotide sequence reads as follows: TGTGCCATCAGCAAGAACGGGATAACGGCCGGGGAGCTGTTTTTT.